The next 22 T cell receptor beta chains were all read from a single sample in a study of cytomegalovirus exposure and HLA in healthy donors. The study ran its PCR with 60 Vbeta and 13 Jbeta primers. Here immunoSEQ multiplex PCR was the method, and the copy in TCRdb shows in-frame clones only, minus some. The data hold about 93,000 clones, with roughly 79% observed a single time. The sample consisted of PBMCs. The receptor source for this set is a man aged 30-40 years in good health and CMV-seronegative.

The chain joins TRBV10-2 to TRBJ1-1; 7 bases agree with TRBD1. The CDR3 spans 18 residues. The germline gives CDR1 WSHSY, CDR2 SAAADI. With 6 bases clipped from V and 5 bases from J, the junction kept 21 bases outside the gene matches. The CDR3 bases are TGCGCCAGCAGCTCGGGACAGTCCTTCCTACCATGGGGGACTGAAGCTTTCTTT. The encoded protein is CASSSGQSFLPWGTEAFF.

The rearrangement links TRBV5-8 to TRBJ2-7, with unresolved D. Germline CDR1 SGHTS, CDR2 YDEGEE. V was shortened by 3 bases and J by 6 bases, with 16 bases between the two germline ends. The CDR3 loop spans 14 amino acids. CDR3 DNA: TGTGCCAGCAGCTATGTGCGGCCACCTTCCGAGCAGTACTTC. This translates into CASSYVRPPSEQYF.

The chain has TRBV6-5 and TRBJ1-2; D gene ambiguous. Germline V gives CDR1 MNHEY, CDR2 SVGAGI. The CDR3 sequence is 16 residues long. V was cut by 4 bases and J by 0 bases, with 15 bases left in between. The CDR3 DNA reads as TGTGCCAGCAGTTCCCCGGGTCAGAAGACTAACTATGGCTACACCTTC. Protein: CASSSPGQKTNYGYTF.

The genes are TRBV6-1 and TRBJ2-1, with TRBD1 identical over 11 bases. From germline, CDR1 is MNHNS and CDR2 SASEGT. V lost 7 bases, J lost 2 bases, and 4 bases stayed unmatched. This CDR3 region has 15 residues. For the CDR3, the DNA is TGTGCCAGCATCCGGACAGGGGGCCCCTACAATGAGCAGTTCTTC. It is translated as CASIRTGGPYNEQFF.

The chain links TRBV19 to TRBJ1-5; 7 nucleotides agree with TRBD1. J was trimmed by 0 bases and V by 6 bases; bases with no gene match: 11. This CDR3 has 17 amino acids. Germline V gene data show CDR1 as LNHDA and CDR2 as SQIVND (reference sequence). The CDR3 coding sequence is TGTGCCAGTAGCACTGGGACAGCCTATATTAGCAATCAGCCCCAGCATTTT. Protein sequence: CASSTGTAYISNQPQHF.

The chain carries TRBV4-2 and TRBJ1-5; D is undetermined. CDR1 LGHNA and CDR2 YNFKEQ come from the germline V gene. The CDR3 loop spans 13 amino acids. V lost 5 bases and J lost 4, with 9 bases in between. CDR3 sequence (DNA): TGTGCCAGCAGCACTCTGCTTAATCAGCCCCAGCATTTT. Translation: CASSTLLNQPQHF.

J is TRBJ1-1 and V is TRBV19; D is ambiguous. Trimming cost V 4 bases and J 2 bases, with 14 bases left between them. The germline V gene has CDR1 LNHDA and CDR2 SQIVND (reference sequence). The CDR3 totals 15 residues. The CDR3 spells CASSKPQTVNTEAFF. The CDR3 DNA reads TGTGCCAGTAGTAAACCACAAACAGTAAACACTGAAGCTTTCTTT. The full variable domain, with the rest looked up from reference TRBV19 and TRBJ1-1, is DGGITQSPKYLFRKEGQNVTLSCEQNLNHDAMYWYRQDPGQGLRLIYYSQIVNDFQKGDIAEGYSVSREKKESFPLTVTSAQKNPTAFYLCASSKPQTVNTEAFFGQGTRLTVV.

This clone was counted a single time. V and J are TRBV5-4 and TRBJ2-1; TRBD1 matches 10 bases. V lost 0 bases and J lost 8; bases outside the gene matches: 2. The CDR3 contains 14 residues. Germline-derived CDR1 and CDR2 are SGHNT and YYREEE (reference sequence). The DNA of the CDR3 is TGTGCCAGCAGCTTGGGGGACAGGGGCGATGAGCAGTTCTTC. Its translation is CASSLGDRGDEQFF.

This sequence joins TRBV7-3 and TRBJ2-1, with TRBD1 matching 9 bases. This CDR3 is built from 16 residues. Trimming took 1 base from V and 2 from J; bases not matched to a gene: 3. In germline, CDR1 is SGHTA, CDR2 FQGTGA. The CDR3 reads CASSLRGQGAYNEQFF. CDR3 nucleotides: TGTGCCAGCAGCTTAAGGGGACAGGGTGCCTACAATGAGCAGTTCTTC.

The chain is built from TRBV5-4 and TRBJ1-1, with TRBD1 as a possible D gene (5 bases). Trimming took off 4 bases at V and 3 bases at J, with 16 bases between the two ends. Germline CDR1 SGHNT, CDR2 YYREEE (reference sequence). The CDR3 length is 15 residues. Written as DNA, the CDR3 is TGTGCCAGCAGCCCCCGCGCAGGGATGGACACTGAAGCTTTCTTT. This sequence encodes CASSPRAGMDTEAFF.

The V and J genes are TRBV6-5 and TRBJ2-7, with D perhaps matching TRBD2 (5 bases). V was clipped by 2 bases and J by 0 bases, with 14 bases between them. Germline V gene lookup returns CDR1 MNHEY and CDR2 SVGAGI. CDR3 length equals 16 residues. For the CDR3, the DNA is TGTGCCAGCAGTTACACATCCGGGGTGCCCTCCTACGAGCAGTACTTC. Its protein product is CASSYTSGVPSYEQYF.

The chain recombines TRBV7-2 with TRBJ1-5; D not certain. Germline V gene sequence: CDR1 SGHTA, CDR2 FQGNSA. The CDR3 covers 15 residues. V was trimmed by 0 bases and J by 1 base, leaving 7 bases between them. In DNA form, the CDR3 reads TGTGCCAGCAGCTTAGCGCTCGGGAGCAATCAGCCCCAGCATTTT. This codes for CASSLALGSNQPQHF. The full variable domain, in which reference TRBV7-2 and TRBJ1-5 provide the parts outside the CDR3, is GAGVSQSPSNKVTEKGKDVELRCDPISGHTALYWYRQSLGQGLEFLIYFQGNSAPDKSGLPSDRFSAERTGGSVSTLTIQRTQQEDSAVYLCASSLALGSNQPQHFGDGTRLSIL.

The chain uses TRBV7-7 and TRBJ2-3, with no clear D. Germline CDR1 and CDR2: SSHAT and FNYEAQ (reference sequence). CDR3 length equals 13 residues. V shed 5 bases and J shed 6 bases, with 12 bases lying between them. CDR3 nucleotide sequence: TGTGCCAGCAGCCCGTCTTCTTCTGATACGCAGTATTTT. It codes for CASSPSSSDTQYF.

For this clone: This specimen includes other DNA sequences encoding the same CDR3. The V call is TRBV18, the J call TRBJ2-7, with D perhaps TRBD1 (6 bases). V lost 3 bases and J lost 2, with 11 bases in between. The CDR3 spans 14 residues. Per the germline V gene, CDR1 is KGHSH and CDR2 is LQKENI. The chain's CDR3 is CASSPRTEPYEQYF. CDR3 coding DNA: TGTGCCAGCTCACCGAGGACAGAGCCCTACGAGCAGTACTTC. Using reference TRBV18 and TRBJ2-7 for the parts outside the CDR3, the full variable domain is NAGVMQNPRHLVRRRGQEARLRCSPMKGHSHVYWYRQLPEEGLKFMVYLQKENIIDESGMPKERFSAEFPKEGPSILRIQQVVRGDSAAYFCASSPRTEPYEQYFGPGTRLTVT.

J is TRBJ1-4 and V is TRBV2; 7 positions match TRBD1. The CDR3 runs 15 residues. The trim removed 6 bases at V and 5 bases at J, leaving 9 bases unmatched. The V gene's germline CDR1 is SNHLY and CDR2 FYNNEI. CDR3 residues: CASRRNRGGNEKLFF. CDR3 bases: TGTGCCAGCAGGCGAAACAGGGGTGGGAATGAAAAACTGTTTTTT.

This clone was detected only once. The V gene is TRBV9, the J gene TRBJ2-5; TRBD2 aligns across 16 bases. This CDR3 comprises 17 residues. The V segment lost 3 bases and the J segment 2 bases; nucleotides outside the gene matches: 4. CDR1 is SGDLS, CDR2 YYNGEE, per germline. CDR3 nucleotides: TGTGCCAGCAGCGCCGGGACTAGCGGGGGGGGTCAAGAGACCCAGTACTTC. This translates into CASSAGTSGGGQETQYF.

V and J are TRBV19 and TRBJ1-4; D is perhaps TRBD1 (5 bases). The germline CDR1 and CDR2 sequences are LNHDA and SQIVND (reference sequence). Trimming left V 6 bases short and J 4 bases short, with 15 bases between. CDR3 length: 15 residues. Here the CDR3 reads CASRDRQFFNEKLFF. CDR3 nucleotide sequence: TGTGCCAGTAGGGACCGACAGTTCTTTAATGAAAAACTGTTTTTT.

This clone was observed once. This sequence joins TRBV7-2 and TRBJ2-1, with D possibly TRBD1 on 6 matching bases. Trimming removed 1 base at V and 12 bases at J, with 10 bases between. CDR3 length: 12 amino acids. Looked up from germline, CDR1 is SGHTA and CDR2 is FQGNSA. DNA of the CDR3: TGTGCCAGCAGCTTAGGGGGGCTTAGGCAGTTCTTC. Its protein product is CASSLGGLRQFF. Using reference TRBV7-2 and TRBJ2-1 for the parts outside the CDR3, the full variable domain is GAGVSQSPSNKVTEKGKDVELRCDPISGHTALYWYRQSLGQGLEFLIYFQGNSAPDKSGLPSDRFSAERTGGSVSTLTIQRTQQEDSAVYLCASSLGGLRQFFGPGTRLTVL.

The CDR3 loop is CASSIRGATDEQYF. In nucleotides, the CDR3 is TGTGCCAGCAGCATAAGGGGCGCGACGGACGAGCAGTACTTC. The chain couples TRBV6-5 to TRBJ2-7, with a tentative D call TRBD1 (5 bases). The V end lost 6 bases, the J end lost 5 bases, and 17 bases lay between the germline ends. CDR1 and CDR2 (germline): MNHEY, SVGAGI. This CDR3 has 14 amino acids.

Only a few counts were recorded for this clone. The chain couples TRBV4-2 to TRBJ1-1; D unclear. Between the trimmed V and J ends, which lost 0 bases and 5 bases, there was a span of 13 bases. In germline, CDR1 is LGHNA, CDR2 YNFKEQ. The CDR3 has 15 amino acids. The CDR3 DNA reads TGTGCCAGCAGCCAAGAGGAGGGTGTTGGAACTGAAGCTTTCTTT. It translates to CASSQEEGVGTEAFF.

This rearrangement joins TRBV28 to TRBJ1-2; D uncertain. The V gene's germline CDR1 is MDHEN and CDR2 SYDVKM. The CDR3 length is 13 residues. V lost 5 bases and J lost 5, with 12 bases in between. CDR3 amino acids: CASSVNSLYGYTF. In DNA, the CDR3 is TGTGCCAGCAGTGTCAACAGTCTTTATGGCTACACCTTC.

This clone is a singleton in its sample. CDR3 sequence (DNA): TGCGCCAGCAGCCACCCGGGGACAGGGTCCTACAATGAGCAGTTCTTC. The encoded protein is CASSHPGTGSYNEQFF. The chain uses TRBV4-1 and TRBJ2-1; 9 nucleotides agree with TRBD1. V was pared by 3 bases and J by 1 base, with 4 bases of the junction left unmatched. The CDR3 spans 16 residues. Germline V gene sequence: CDR1 MGHRA, CDR2 YSYEKL.